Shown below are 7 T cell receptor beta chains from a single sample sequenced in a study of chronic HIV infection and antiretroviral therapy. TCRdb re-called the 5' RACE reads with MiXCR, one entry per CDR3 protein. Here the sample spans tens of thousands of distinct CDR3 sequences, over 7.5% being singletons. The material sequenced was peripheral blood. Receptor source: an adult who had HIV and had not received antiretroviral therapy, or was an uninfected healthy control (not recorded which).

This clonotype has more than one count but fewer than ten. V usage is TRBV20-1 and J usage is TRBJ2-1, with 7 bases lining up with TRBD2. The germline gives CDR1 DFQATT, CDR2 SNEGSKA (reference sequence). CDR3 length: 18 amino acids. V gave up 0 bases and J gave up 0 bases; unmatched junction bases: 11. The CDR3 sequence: CSARDRGAGSSSYNEQFF. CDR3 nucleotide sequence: TGCAGTGCTAGAGATCGTGGAGCGGGGTCGAGCTCCTACAATGAGCAGTTCTTC.

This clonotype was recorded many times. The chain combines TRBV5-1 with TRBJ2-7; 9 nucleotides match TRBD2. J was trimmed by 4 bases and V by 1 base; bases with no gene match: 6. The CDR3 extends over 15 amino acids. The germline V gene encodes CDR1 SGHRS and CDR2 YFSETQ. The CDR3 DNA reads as TGCGCCAGCAGCTTGATCACGGGACTAGCTTACGAGCAGTACTTC. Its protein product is CASSLITGLAYEQYF.

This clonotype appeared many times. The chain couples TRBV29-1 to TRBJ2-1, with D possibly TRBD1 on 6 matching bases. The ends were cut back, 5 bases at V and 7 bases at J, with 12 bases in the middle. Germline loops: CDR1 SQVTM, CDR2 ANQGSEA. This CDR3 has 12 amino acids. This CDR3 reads CSVLAGENEQFF. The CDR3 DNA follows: TGCAGCGTTCTGGCAGGGGAGAATGAGCAGTTCTTC.

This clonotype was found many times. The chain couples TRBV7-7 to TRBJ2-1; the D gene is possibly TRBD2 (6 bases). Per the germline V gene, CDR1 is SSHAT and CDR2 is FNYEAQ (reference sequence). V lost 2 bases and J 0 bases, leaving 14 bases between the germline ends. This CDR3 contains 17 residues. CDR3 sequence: CASSLSSARSSYNEQFF. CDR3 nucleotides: TGTGCCAGCAGCTTATCTAGCGCCCGGAGCTCCTACAATGAGCAGTTCTTC.

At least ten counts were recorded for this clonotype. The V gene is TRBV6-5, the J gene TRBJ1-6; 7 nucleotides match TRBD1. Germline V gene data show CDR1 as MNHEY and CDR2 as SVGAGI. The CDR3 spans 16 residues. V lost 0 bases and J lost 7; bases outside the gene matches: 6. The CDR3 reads CASSYSVTGTNSPLHF. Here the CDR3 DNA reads TGTGCCAGCAGTTACTCTGTGACAGGGACAAATTCACCCCTCCACTTT.

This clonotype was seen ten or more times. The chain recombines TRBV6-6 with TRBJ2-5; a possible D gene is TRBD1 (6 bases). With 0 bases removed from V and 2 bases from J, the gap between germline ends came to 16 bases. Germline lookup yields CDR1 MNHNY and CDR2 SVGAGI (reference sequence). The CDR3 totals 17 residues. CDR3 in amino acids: CASSYSGAGAFQETQYF. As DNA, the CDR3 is TGTGCCAGCAGTTACTCAGGGGCAGGGGCCTTTCAAGAGACCCAGTACTTC.

The CDR3 nucleotides are TGTGCCAGCAGCCTCACCCCGGGGAGTCTCTCTGGAAACACCATATATTTT. This translates into CASSLTPGSLSGNTIYF. V usage is TRBV21-1 and J usage is TRBJ1-3; the DNA was not compared with TRBD1, the D call given in the table. TRBV21-1 is a known pseudogene. This CDR3 is 17 amino acids long.